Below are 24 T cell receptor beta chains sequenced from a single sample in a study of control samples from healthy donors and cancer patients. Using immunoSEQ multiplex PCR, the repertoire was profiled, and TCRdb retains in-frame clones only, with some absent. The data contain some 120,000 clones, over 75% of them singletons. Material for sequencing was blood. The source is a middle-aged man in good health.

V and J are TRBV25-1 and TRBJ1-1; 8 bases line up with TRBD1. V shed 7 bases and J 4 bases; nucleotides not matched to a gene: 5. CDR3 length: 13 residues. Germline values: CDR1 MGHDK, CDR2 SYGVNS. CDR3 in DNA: TGTGCCAGCATCGGACAGGGTGCCACTGAAGCTTTCTTT. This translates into CASIGQGATEAFF.

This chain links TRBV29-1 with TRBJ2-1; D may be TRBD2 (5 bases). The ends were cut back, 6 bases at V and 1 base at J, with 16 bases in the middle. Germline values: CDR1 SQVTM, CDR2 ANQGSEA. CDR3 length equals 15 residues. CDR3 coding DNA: TGCAGCGTAGACGACTCGGGGTATTCCTACAATGAGCAGTTCTTC. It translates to CSVDDSGYSYNEQFF.

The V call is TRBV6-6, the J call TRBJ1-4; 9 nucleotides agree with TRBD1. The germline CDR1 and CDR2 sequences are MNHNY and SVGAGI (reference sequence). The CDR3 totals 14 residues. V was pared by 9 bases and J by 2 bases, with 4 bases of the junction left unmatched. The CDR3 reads CASRTGGTNEKLFF. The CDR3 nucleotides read TGTGCCAGTAGAACAGGGGGCACTAATGAAAAACTGTTTTTT.

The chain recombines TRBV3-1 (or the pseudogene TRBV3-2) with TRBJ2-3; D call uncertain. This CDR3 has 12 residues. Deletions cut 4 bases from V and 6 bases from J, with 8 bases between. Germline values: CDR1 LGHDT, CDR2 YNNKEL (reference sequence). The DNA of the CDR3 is TGTGCCAGCAGCCCCACATGGGATACGCAGTATTTT. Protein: CASSPTWDTQYF.

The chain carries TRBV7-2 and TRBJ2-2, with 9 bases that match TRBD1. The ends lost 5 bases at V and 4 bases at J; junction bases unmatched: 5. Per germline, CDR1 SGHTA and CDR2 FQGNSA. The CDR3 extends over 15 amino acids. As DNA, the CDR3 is TGTGCCAGCAGCGAACAGACAGGGGGCACCGGGGAGCTGTTTTTT. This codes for CASSEQTGGTGELFF.

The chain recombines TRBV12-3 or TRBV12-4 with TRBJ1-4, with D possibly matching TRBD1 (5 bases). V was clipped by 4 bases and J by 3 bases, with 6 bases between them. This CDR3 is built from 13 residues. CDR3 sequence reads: CASSWDANEKLFF. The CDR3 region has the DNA TGTGCCAGCAGTTGGGACGCTAATGAAAAACTGTTTTTT.

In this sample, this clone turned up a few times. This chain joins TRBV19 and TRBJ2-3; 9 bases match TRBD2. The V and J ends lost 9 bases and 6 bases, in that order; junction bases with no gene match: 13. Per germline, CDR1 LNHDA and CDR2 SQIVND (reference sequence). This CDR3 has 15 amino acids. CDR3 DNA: TGTGCCAGCCGCCTGGGGCGGGGGGGCGGTGATACGCAGTATTTT. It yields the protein CASRLGRGGGDTQYF.

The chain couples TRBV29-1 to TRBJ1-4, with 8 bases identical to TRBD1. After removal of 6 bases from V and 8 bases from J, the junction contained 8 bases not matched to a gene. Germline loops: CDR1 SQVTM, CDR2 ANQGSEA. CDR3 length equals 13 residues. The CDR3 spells CSVSRGTGEKLFF. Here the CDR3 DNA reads TGCAGCGTGTCGAGGGGGACAGGAGAAAAACTGTTTTTT.

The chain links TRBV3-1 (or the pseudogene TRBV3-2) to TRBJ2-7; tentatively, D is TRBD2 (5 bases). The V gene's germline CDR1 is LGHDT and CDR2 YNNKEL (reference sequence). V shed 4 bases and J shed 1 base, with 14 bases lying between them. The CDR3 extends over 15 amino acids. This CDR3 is CASSPRNRGSYEQYF. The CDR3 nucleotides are TGTGCCAGCAGCCCACGGAACCGGGGATCCTACGAGCAGTACTTC.

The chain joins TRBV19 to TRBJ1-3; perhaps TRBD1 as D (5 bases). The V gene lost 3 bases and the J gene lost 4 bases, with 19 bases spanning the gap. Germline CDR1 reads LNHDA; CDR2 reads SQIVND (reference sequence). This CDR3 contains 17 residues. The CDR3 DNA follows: TGTGCCAGTAGTATCGCTGCAGGGCCAACTTGGGGAAACACCATATATTTT. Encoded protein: CASSIAAGPTWGNTIYF.

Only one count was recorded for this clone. The CDR3 coding sequence is TGCGCCAGCACCTTAAGTGGGTCTAGGGAGACCCAGTACTTC. It is translated as CASTLSGSRETQYF. This chain connects TRBV5-1 to TRBJ2-5, with D uncertain. CDR1 is SGHRS and CDR2 is YFSETQ in the germline V gene. This CDR3 region has 14 residues. V was pared by 6 bases and J by 5 bases, with 17 bases between.

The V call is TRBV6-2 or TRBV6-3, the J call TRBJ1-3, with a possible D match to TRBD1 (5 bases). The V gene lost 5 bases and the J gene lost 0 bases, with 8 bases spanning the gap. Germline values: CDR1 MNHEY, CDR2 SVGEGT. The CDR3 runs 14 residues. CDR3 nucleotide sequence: TGTGCCAGCAGTCGGGACCACTCTGGAAACACCATATATTTT. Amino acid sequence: CASSRDHSGNTIYF.

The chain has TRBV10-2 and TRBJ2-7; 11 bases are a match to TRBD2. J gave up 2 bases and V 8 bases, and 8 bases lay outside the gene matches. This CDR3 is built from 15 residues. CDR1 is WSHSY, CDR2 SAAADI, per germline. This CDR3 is CASAPTSGEAYEQYF. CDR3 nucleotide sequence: TGCGCCAGCGCCCCGACTAGCGGGGAGGCCTACGAGCAGTACTTC.

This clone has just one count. This CDR3 reads CASEGQLQGGTQYF. Written as DNA, the CDR3 is TGTGCCAGCGAGGGACAGCTCCAGGGCGGAACCCAGTACTTC. The rearrangement uses TRBV6-5 and TRBJ2-5; 7 bases map to TRBD1. V shed 8 bases, J shed 8 bases, and the junction held 14 bases outside the gene matches. The CDR3 spans 14 residues. Germline CDR1 is MNHEY and CDR2 is SVGAGI.

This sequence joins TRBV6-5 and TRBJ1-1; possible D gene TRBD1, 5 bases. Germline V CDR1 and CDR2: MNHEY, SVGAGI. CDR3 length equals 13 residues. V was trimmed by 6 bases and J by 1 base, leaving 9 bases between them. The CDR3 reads CASSLDRNTEAFF. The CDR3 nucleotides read TGTGCCAGCAGCTTAGACAGGAACACTGAAGCTTTCTTT.

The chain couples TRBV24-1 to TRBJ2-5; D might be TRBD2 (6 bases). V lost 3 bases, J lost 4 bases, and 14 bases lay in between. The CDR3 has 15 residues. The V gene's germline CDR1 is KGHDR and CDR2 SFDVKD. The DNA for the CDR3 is TGTGCCACCAGTGATGCACAGGTCGGGGGAGAGACCCAGTACTTC. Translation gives CATSDAQVGGETQYF.

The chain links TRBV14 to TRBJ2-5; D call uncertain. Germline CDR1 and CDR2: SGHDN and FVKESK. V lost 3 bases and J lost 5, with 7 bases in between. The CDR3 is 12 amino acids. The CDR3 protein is CASSQFYETQYF. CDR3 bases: TGTGCCAGCAGCCAGTTTTACGAGACCCAGTACTTC.

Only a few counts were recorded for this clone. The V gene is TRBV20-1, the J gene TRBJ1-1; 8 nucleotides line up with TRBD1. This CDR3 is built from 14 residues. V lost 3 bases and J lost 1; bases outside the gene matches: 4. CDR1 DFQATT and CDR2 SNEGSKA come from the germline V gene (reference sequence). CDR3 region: CSASPGQGNTEAFF. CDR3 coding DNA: TGCAGTGCTAGTCCTGGACAGGGGAACACTGAAGCTTTCTTT.

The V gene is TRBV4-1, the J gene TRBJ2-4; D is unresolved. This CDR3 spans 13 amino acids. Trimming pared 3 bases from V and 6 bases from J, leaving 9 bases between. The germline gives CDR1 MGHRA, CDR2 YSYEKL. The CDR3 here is CASSQEYGNIQYF. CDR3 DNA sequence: TGCGCCAGCAGCCAGGAGTATGGAAACATTCAGTACTTC.

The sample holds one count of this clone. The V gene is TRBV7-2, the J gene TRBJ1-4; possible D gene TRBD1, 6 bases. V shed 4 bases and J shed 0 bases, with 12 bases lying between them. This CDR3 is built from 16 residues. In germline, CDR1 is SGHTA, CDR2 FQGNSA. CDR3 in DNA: TGTGCCAGCAGCTGGGTCCAGGGGCCAACTAATGAAAAACTGTTTTTT. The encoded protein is CASSWVQGPTNEKLFF.

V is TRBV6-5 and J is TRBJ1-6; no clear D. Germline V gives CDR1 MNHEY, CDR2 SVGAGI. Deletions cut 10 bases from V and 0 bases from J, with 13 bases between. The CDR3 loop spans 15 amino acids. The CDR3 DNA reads TGTGCCACATTCCAGCCGGGCTCCTATAATTCACCCCTCCACTTT. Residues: CATFQPGSYNSPLHF.

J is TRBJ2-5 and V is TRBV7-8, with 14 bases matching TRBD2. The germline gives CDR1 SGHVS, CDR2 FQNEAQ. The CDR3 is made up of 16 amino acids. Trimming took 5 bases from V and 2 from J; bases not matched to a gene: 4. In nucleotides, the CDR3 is TGTGCCAGCAGCCCGCGACTAGCGGGGGGGCAAGAGACCCAGTACTTC. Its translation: CASSPRLAGGQETQYF.

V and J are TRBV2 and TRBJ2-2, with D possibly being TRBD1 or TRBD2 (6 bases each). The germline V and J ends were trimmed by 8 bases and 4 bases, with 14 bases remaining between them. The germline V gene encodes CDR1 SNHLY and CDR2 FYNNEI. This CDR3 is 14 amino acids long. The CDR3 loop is CASGGLVITGELFF. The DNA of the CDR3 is TGTGCCAGCGGGGGGCTAGTGATCACCGGGGAGCTGTTTTTT.

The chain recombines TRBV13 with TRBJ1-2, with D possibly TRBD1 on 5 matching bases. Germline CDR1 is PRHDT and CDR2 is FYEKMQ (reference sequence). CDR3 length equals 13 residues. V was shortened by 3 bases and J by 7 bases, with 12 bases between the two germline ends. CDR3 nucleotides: TGTGCCAGCAGCTTCCAGGGCCGATCTGGCTACACCTTC. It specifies CASSFQGRSGYTF.